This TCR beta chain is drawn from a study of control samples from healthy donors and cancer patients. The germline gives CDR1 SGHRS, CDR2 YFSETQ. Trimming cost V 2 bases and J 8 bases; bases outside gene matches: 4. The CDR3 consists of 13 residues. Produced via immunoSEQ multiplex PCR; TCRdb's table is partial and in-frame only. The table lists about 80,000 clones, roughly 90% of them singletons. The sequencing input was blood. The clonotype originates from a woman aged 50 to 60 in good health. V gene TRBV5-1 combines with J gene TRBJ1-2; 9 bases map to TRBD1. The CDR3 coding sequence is TGCGCCAGCAGCTTCCGGGACAGGGACGGCTACACCTTC. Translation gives CASSFRDRDGYTF. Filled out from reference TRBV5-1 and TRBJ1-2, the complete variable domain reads KAGVTQTPRYLIKTRGQQVTLSCSPISGHRSVSWYQQTPGQGLQFLFEYFSETQRNKGNFPGRFSGRQFSNSRSEMNVSTLELGDSALYLCASSFRDRDGYTFGSGTRLTVV.